These T cell receptor beta chains were read from a single sample in a study of T cell changes during pregnancy in multiple sclerosis. Method: immunoSEQ multiplex PCR; TCRdb's copy keeps in-frame clones and lacks some. The table records about 59,000 clones, about 94% of them present only once. The specimen was CD8+ T cells from peripheral blood mononuclear cells, collected after pregnancy. These receptor sequences come from a female donor with multiple sclerosis, enrolled in a pregnancy study. The CDR3 runs from the conserved cysteine through the conserved F or W. The D gene is left open where the match is weak. Rows may omit the clone size; those that give it use once, few, many or a size class.

.,TRBV28,TRBJ2-3,.,CASSSRQEITDTQYF,TGTGCCAGCAGTTCCCGACAGGAGATCACAGATACGCAGTATTTT
.,TRBV19,TRBJ2-4,.,CASSIGGGQNIQYF,TGTGCCAGTAGTATAGGGGGAGGTCAAAACATTCAGTACTTC
.,TRBV19,TRBJ1-1,TRBD1,CATRQQGGNTEAFF,TGTGCCACCCGGCAACAGGGGGGGAACACTGAAGCTTTCTTT
.,TRBV27,TRBJ2-2,TRBD1,CASGDSFPGELFF,TGTGCCAGCGGGGACAGTTTCCCGGGGGAGCTGTTTTTT
once,TRBV4-1,TRBJ1-5,.,CASSQAGTNQPQHF,TGCGCCAGCAGCCAAGCTGGCACAAATCAGCCCCAGCATTTT
once,TRBV4-1,TRBJ1-1,.,CASSRAANTEAFF,TGCGCCAGCAGCCGCGCCGCGAACACTGAAGCTTTCTTT
.,TRBV9,TRBJ2-1,TRBD2,CASSVDLGTSGVGEQFF,TGTGCCAGCAGCGTAGATTTGGGGACTAGCGGGGTCGGTGAGCAGTTCTTC
.,TRBV29-1,TRBJ2-7,.,CSVLGQFYEQYF,TGCAGCGTTCTTGGACAGTTCTACGAGCAGTACTTC
once,TRBV7-8,TRBJ2-2,TRBD2,CASRYTRLAENTGELFF,TGTGCCAGCAGATACACCCGACTAGCGGAAAACACCGGGGAGCTGTTTTTT
.,TRBV11-3,TRBJ2-3,.,CASSSARGNTDTQYF,TGTGCCAGCAGCTCGGCGAGGGGGAACACAGATACGCAGTATTTT
.,TRBV29-1,TRBJ2-7,TRBD2,CSVLEIAGVYEQYF,TGCAGCGTTCTTGAAATAGCGGGTGTCTACGAGCAGTACTTC
.,TRBV4-1,TRBJ2-1,TRBD2,CASSQGLAGYNEQFF,TGCGCCAGCAGCCAGGGACTAGCGGGGTACAATGAGCAGTTCTTC
.,TRBV5-8,TRBJ2-2,.,CASTSRANTGELFF,TGTGCCAGCACCTCCAGGGCGAACACCGGGGAGCTGTTTTTT
.,TRBV4-1,TRBJ2-3,TRBD1,CASSQSTGTGGPDTQYF,TGCGCCAGCAGCCAGTCGACCGGGACAGGGGGCCCAGATACGCAGTATTTT
.,TRBV5-5,TRBJ1-1,.,CASSLDGGNTEAFF,TGTGCCAGCAGCTTGGACGGAGGGAACACTGAAGCTTTCTTT
.,TRBV27,TRBJ2-7,TRBD2,CASSLTSGSREQYF,TGTGCCAGCAGTTTGACTAGCGGGAGTCGCGAGCAGTACTTC
.,TRBV30,TRBJ2-3,.,CAWSQSVSSTDTQYF,TGTGCCTGGTCACAAAGCGTGTCTAGCACAGATACGCAGTATTTT